A selection of T cell receptor beta chains follows, all from one sample in a study of regulatory T cells in long-lasting Graves disease. TCRdb processed the multiplex PCR reads anew with MiXCR; each CDR3 protein has one entry. The table has about 440,000 distinct CDR3 sequences, about 15% seen once. The sample was also linked to a second study, of T cells in Graves' hyperthyroidism and ophthalmopathy.

The sequencing here drew on peripheral blood mononuclear cells (PBMCs), taken at new diagnosis, from a patient treated with antithyroid drugs. The source of these receptors is a woman in her twenties or thirties with Graves disease. Both conserved end residues are trimmed from each CDR3. D genes are given only for firm matches.

d_call	j_call	v_call	cdr3_aa
TRBD2	TRBJ2-3	TRBV28	ASSFLAGTDTQY
TRBD1	TRBJ2-7	TRBV11-2	ASSPGTANYEQY
TRBD1	TRBJ1-3	TRBV9	ASSATGASSNTIY
-	TRBJ2-3	TRBV5-4	ASSLTAEDTQY
TRBD2	TRBJ2-1	TRBV2	ASGLAYPREQS
TRBD1	TRBJ2-2	TRBV19	ASETGTGVTGELF
TRBD2	-	TRBV19	ASSIDGGRTGTQY
-	TRBJ1-2	TRBV18	ASSPGQSYGYT
-	TRBJ2-5	TRBV11-2	ASSSYRGGGTQY
TRBD1	TRBJ2-1	TRBV9	ASSTPGGFNEQF
-	TRBJ2-3	TRBV7-9	ASSLRAGGYTTDTQY
TRBD2	TRBJ2-1	TRBV6-2/TRBV6-3	ASSYRGLAGGRGNEQF
TRBD1	TRBJ1-5	TRBV27	ASSFLDSYGTGGDQPQH
-	TRBJ2-1	TRBV30	AWSATWYNEQF
TRBD1	TRBJ1-1	TRBV12-3/TRBV12-4	ASSQARTGAF
-	TRBJ1-2	TRBV19	ASSLPGLRYGYT
TRBD2	TRBJ2-7	TRBV18	ASPPGGDLAYEQY
-	TRBJ2-1	TRBV7-9	ASSQTRQVRDEQF
TRBD1	TRBJ1-2	TRBV10-3	AISDGEGAYGYT
-	TRBJ1-2	TRBV30	AWNREYLYGYT
-	TRBJ2-1	TRBV4-1	ASSQDRGREQF
-	TRBJ1-1	TRBV5-1	ASRGGGWSTEAF
-	TRBJ1-6	TRBV28	ASRNPPGLRYSPLH
TRBD2	TRBJ2-3	TRBV12-3/TRBV12-4	ASSVGTSLDTQY
-	TRBJ2-7	TRBV15	ATSRGIGGDEQY
TRBD2	TRBJ2-1	TRBV9	ASSDLAGGAHNEQF
-	TRBJ1-1	TRBV6-1	ASRDGPNTEAF
-	TRBJ2-6	TRBV3-1	ASSQEISGAGANVLT
-	TRBJ2-3	TRBV30	AWRIDAADTQY
-	TRBJ2-4	TRBV27	ASSGVGNIQY
TRBD2	TRBJ2-1	TRBV11-3	AAGGRSYNEQF
TRBD1	TRBJ2-2	TRBV12-3/TRBV12-4	ASSLRDRGRTGELF
TRBD1	TRBJ1-6	TRBV28	ASMTGGESWSPLH
-	TRBJ1-2	TRBV7-9	ASRPSLRGSEGDGYT
TRBD1	TRBJ2-7	TRBV5-1	ASSKGTGLRYEQY
-	TRBJ2-3	TRBV19	ASSISADADTQY
TRBD2	TRBJ2-1	TRBV2	ASSPNGLAGGGEQF
-	TRBJ2-1	TRBV3-1	ASSQVGGSGF
TRBD1	TRBJ2-3	TRBV5-4	ASRASGTGTTDTQY
-	TRBJ2-1	TRBV27	ASSGLPNSYNEQF
-	TRBJ2-4	TRBV12-3/TRBV12-4	ASSFSLGRGIQY
-	TRBJ2-1	TRBV27	ASSPQYLNNEQF
TRBD1	TRBJ1-2	TRBV29-1	SVKGQPPPYGYT